This note documents a single T cell receptor (beta chain) sequence. What antigen it recognizes has not been identified. No much larger clone exists at a distance of one base, and base qualities are not known. The source of the sample is a study of memory CD4+ T cells and cytomegalovirus serostatus (dated by TCRdb to between 2017 and 2020). Regarding the complete study: A total of some 33 healthy Belgian adults, of whom 9 were CMV seropositive and about 25 were CMV seronegative, were included in the cohort. CD4+ memory TCRbeta repertoires of a Belgian cohort with known cytomegalovirus serostatus were sequenced in order to replicate a published TCR-based CMV serostatus classifier. Study-wide findings and limitations: Among the 160 or so previously reported CMV-associated TCRbeta sequences, 60 to 85 showed up in the CD4+ memory repertoires, with each one found in between one and five individuals. The original-framework classifier achieved a median bootstrapped AUC of 0.95 with a 95% CI of 0.76-1.00 on the Belgian cohort. CMV serostatus prediction reached a median bootstrapped AUC of roughly 0.96 with the original framework and 0.91 with a US-trained random forest. Unlike the original study, which covered naive and memory CD4+ and CD8+ populations, the Belgian study sequenced only CD4+CD45RO+ memory cells. Results were interpreted as suggesting that the CMV-associated TCR signature is largely present in the CD4+ memory repertoire.

A FACSAria II was used to sort memory CD4+ T cells, defined as single viable CD3+CD4+CD8-CD45RO+ cells. To determine CMV serostatus, a Roche Elecsys assay was used that detects serum IgG against CMV pp150, pp28, p38 and p52. Following thawing, total CD4+ T cells were enriched through positive selection using CD4 magnetic microbeads. The samples came from a separate study whose specific focus was interrogating the CD4+ T cell memory repertoire. Peripheral blood mononuclear cells were isolated and cryopreserved according to standard operating procedures, and serum was kept at -80 degrees C. The staining used CD3-PerCP (BW264/56), CD4-APC (RPA-T4), CD45RO-PE (UCHT1) and CD8-Pacific Orange (3B5) antibodies, and Sytox blue was used to exclude non-viable cells. Spanning cysteine to phenylalanine, the CDR3 consists of 15 amino acids. The only DNA kept is the CDR3, 45 bases in frame from the first base. Germline trimming: 11 bases from V, 2 bases from J; junction bases outside gene matches: 11. The germline V gene specifies MDHEN as CDR1 and SYDVKM as CDR2.

Genomic DNA was extracted from sorted cells with the Quick-DNA Microprep Kit. TCRbeta DNA was amplified with the immunoSEQ hsTCRbeta kit following the manufacturer's protocol. An Illumina MiSeq instrument was used to sequence the TCRbeta libraries. The authors' pipeline ran thus. Following removal of out-of-frame sequences, some 2 million distinct TCRbeta sequences were retained, with an average of approximately 69,000 per individual. Two values were used to score each individual: the count of roughly 180 previously reported CMV-associated TCRbeta sequences and the total count of productive distinct TCRbeta sequences. A beta-binomial model was reimplemented in Python, and scikit-learn random forests with default parameters were trained on US cohort data. Classifier performance on the Belgian cohort was summarized as median AUC with percentile confidence intervals calculated over 10,000 bootstrap iterations. The table comes from immuneACCESS by way of TCRdb, which keeps in-frame sequences with V and J called. Part of the clones is missing from these tables; in studies checked, under half for an unresolved V gene and the rest for unknown reasons. V and J calls and clone size are those listed in that table; D and trimming were worked out from the DNA. Within this sample are some 59,000 clones, with 80% to 85% of them counted one time only. The ten most abundant clones make up about 1% of the sample.

The sequence was collected from an adult in good health and CMV-seronegative. The sequenced sample was memory CD4+ T cells from blood. The rearrangement combines TRBV28 with TRBJ2-2; TRBD1 lines up with 7 middle nucleotides. The DNA reads as follows: TGTGCCGTGGCCCAAGGACAGGTCAACACCGGGGAGCTGTTTTTT. The resulting protein is CAVAQGQVNTGELFF. The CDR3, completed at both ends by the reference TRBV28 and TRBJ2-2 genes, gives the full variable domain DVKVTQSSRYLVKRTGEKVFLECVQDMDHENMFWYRQDPGLGLRLIYFSYDVKMKEKGDIPEGYSVSREKKERFSLILESASTNQTSMYLCAVAQGQVNTGELFFGEGSRLTVL.